This T cell receptor beta chain was recovered during a study of T-cell memory formation after mild COVID-19. Study results and caveats: Contracting clones, day 15 to 85, had balanced CD4/CD8, and later expanders favored CD4+.

Worth noting for this clonotype: Antigen specificity is unknown.

A 5'RACE reaction primed in the constant segment made cDNA libraries of TCR alpha and TCR beta, and these carried sample barcodes and UMIs. TCRdb passed the 5' RACE reads through MiXCR, listing each CDR3 protein once. The sample includes approximately 350,000 distinct CDR3 sequences, approximately 27% seen only once; the top ten take 13%. V was clipped by 2 bases and J by 6 bases; unmatched bases: 5. The CDR3 runs to 15 residues. CDR1 is MNHEY, CDR2 SVGAGI, per germline. The gene calls are TRBV6-5 and TRBJ2-5; 11 bases agree with TRBD2. The source material was PBMCs or a T cell subset sorted from them (not recorded which). The sequence was collected from an adult woman who had mild COVID-19 (a few samples of this study predate the infection). Cell type and time point are not known. CDR3 sequence reads: CASSYKTSGKKTQYF. DNA for the CDR3: TGTGCCAGCAGTTACAAGACTAGCGGGAAAAAGACCCAGTACTTC.